Listed here are 10 T cell receptor beta chains from one sample, sequenced in a study of blood T cell repertoires in COVID-19. Only in-frame clones appear in the TCRdb table, and some are missing; sequencing was by immunoSEQ multiplex PCR. The table lists fewer than 200,000 clones, just under 85% of them singletons. Sequencing was performed on peripheral blood. These TCRs come from a man in his forties who had recovered from COVID-19.

V is TRBV30 and J is TRBJ1-2, with 7 positions matching TRBD1. This CDR3 comprises 13 residues. Germline trimming cut 2 bases from V and 6 bases from J; bases unmatched to any gene: 6. Germline CDR1 is GTSNPN and CDR2 is SVGIG (reference sequence). This CDR3 is CAWSSTGSDGYTF. Written as DNA, the CDR3 is TGTGCCTGGAGTTCGACAGGGTCCGATGGCTACACCTTC.

The chain couples TRBV4-1 to TRBJ2-2; D is possibly TRBD1 (5 bases). The V end lost 0 bases, the J end lost 4 bases, and 15 bases lay between the germline ends. The CDR3 length is 17 residues. CDR1 and CDR2 (germline): MGHRA, YSYEKL. CDR3 sequence: CASSQDPPPGRTGELFF. CDR3 DNA: TGCGCCAGCAGCCAAGACCCCCCGCCAGGGCGCACCGGGGAGCTGTTTTTT.

The J gene is TRBJ2-3, the V gene TRBV7-6; TRBD2 agrees at 12 bases. The CDR3 is 16 residues long. Germline CDR1 reads SGHVS; CDR2 reads FNYEAQ. Trimming removed 5 bases from V and 4 bases from J; junction bases left unmatched: 7. The CDR3 DNA sequence: TGTGCCAGCAGCAACCGACTAGCGGGAGATGCAGATACGCAGTATTTT. Translation gives CASSNRLAGDADTQYF. Combining the CDR3 with reference TRBV7-6 and TRBJ2-3 gives the whole variable domain GAGVSQSPRYKVTKRGQDVALRCDPISGHVSLYWYRQALGQGPEFLTYFNYEAQQDKSGLPNDRFSAERPEGSISTLTIQRTEQRDSAMYRCASSNRLAGDADTQYFGPGTRLTVL.

The V and J genes are TRBV7-2 and TRBJ1-1; 7 nucleotides align to TRBD1. The J segment lost 7 bases and the V segment lost 6 bases, leaving 8 bases of the junction unmatched. This CDR3 comprises 13 residues. Germline V gives CDR1 SGHTA, CDR2 FQGNSA. The CDR3 bases are TGTGCCAGCAGTAGGGGTCAGGGGGGTGAAGCTTTCTTT. It translates to CASSRGQGGEAFF.

CDR3 coding DNA: TGCGCCAGCAGCGTACAGGGCTCAGAGACCCAGTACTTC. As protein: CASSVQGSETQYF. V is TRBV5-1 and J is TRBJ2-5; a possible D gene is TRBD1 (6 bases). The V and J ends lost 4 bases and 4 bases respectively, with 11 bases between them. The CDR3 extends over 13 amino acids. Germline V lookup: CDR1 SGHRS, CDR2 YFSETQ.

The rearrangement uses TRBV11-3 and TRBJ2-7, with 7 bases identical to TRBD2. V was pared by 3 bases and J by 6 bases, with 14 bases of the junction left unmatched. This CDR3 has 16 amino acids. The V gene's germline CDR1 is SGHNT and CDR2 YENEEA. The CDR3 reads CASSFHREARAREQYF. CDR3 DNA: TGTGCCAGCAGCTTCCACCGGGAGGCCAGGGCGCGCGAGCAGTACTTC.

The V and J genes are TRBV30 and TRBJ2-5; possibly TRBD2 for D (6 bases). There are 14 residues in the CDR3. Germline-derived CDR1 and CDR2 are GTSNPN and SVGIG (reference sequence). The V and J ends lost 0 bases and 5 bases respectively, with 13 bases between them. CDR3 nucleotides: TGTGCCTGGAGTGTAACGGGTGGAGGGGAGACCCAGTACTTC. Translated, it gives CAWSVTGGGETQYF.

The rearrangement links TRBV24-1 to TRBJ1-1, with 9 bases aligning to TRBD1. The ends lost 3 bases at V and 5 bases at J; junction bases unmatched: 9. The germline V gene has CDR1 KGHDR and CDR2 SFDVKD. The CDR3 is 16 residues long. The chain's CDR3 is CATSDAHGQGLTEAFF. Written as DNA, the CDR3 is TGTGCCACCAGTGATGCTCATGGACAGGGGTTAACTGAAGCTTTCTTT.

The chain is built from TRBV6-2 or TRBV6-3 and TRBJ1-1; tentatively, D is TRBD1 (6 bases). Germline-derived CDR1 and CDR2 are MNHEY and SVGEGT. Trimming removed 2 bases from V and 1 base from J, with 8 bases in between. This CDR3 spans 14 amino acids. This CDR3 is CASSYTTGNTEAFF. The CDR3 region has the DNA TGTGCCAGCAGTTACACGACAGGGAACACTGAAGCTTTCTTT.

This chain uses TRBV5-1 with TRBJ1-6; TRBD1 agrees at 9 bases. J was trimmed by 10 bases and V by 4 bases; bases with no gene match: 9. Germline-derived CDR1 and CDR2 are SGHRS and YFSETQ. The length of the CDR3 is 15 residues. CDR3 sequence (DNA): TGCGCCAGCAGCGGGTCCGGGACAGGGAACTCACCCCTCCACTTT. Protein: CASSGSGTGNSPLHF.